This T cell receptor (delta chain) was identified in a study of γδ T cells in repeated Plasmodium falciparum infection. Study details: Malaria-naive adults were infected with P. falciparum NF54 four times over roughly 590 days.

This clone was seen more than once but under ten times. The protein TCRdb gives is from a much larger clone and does not agree with this DNA's translation at residue 16, likely a read error; the protein shown here comes from the DNA. Vgamma9/Vdelta2+ and Vdelta2-negative gammadelta T cells were flow-sorted from PBMC for bulk sequencing. Sequencing covered both gamma and delta TCR chains per sample. TCRdb reanalysed the multiplex PCR reads with CATT. This table has 50,000 to 55,000 delta-chain clones, about 2% appearing once. The junction had 29 bases not matched to a gene; V was cut back by 0 bases and J by 3 bases. This CDR3 has 24 residues. Per the germline V gene, CDR1 is TSESDYY and CDR2 is QEAYKQQN.

The receptor comes from a pool of human donors (malaria-infected and uninfected, not separated). Sequencing input: gamma-delta T cells from blood. The chain couples TRAV38-2/DV8 to TRDJ1; 10 positions match TRDD3. No J segment appears in TCRdb, so it was assigned here by matching the sequence to germline. This CDR3 is CAYRSARRWDPLLGDAWSADKLIF. DNA for the CDR3: TGTGCTTATAGGAGCGCGAGACGTTGGGACCCTTTACTGGGGGATGCTTGGTCGGCCGATAAACTCATCTTT.